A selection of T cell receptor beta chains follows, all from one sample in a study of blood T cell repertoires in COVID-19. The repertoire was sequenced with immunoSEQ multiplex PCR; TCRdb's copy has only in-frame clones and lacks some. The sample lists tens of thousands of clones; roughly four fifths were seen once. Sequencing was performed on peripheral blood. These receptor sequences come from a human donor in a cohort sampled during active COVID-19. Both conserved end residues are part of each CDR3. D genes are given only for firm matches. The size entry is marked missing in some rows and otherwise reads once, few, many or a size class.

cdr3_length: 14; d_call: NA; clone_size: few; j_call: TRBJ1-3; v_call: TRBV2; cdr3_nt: TGTGCCAGCAGTGAACTCAGCTCTGGAAACACCATATATTTT; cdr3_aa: CASSELSSGNTIYF
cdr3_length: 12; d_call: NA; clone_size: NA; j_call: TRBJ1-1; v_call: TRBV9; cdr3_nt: TGTGCCAGCAGCGTAGCCGACACTGAAGCTTTCTTT; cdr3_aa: CASSVADTEAFF
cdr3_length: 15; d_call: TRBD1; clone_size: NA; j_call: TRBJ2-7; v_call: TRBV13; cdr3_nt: TGTGCCAGCAGCTTAGGGACAGGGACAAGGAACGAGCAGTACTTC; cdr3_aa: CASSLGTGTRNEQYF
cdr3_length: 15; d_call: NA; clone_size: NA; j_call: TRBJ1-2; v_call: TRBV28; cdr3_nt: TGTGCCAGCAGTCCGGACCCAGGGTCCGGCTATGGCTACACCTTC; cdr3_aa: CASSPDPGSGYGYTF
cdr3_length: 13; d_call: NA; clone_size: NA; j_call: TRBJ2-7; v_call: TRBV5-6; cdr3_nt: TGTGCCAGCAGCTTTTGGGGGGACTACGAGCAGTACTTC; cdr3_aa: CASSFWGDYEQYF
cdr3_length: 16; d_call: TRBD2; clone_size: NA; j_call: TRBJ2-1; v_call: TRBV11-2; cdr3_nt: TGTGCCAGCAGCTTAGCACTAGCGGGAGGAAGGAATGAGCAGTTCTTC; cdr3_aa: CASSLALAGGRNEQFF
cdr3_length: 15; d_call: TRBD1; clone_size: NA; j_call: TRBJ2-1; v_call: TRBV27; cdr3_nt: TGTGCCAGCAGTTGGGACAGCAGCTCCTACAATGAGCAGTTCTTC; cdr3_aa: CASSWDSSSYNEQFF
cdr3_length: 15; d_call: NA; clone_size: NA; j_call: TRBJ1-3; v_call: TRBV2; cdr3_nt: TGTGCCAGCAAAGGTTCCGGGGGCTCTGGAAACACCATATATTTT; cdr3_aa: CASKGSGGSGNTIYF
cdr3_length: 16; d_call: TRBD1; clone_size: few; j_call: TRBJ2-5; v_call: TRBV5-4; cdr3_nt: TGTGCCAGCAGCTGGATGGACAGGGCATTGCGGGAGACCCAGTACTTC; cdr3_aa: CASSWMDRALRETQYF
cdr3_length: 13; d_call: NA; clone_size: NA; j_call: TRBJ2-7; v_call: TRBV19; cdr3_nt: TGTGCCAGTAGTATAACCGAACACTACGAGCAGTACTTC; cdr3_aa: CASSITEHYEQYF
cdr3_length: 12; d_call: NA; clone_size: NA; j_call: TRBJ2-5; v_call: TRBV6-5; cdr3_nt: TGTGCCAGCAGTTACCCCTTGGAGACCCAGTACTTC; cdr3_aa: CASSYPLETQYF
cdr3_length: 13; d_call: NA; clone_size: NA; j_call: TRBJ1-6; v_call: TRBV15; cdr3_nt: TGTGCCACCAGAACAAAGAGCAGGGCGACCCTCCACTTT; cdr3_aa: CATRTKSRATLHF
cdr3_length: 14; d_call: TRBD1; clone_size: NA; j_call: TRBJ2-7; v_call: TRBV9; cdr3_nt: TGTGCCAGCAGCAACGGACAGGGTGGACGCGAGCAGTACTTC; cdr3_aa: CASSNGQGGREQYF
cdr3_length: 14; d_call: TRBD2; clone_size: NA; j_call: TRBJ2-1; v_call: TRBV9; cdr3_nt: TGTGCCAGCAGCGTAGACGGGGGGTACAATGAGCAGTTCTTC; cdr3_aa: CASSVDGGYNEQFF